A selection of T cell receptor beta chains follows, all from one sample in a study of shared clonotypes between healthy human individuals. Repertoires were generated with immunoSEQ multiplex PCR, while TCRdb's copy carries only in-frame clones and drops some. Of 1.5 million to 2.5 million clones listed, over 85% are singletons. Material for sequencing was naive CD8+ T cells sorted from blood. Receptors originate from a man aged 18 to 30 in good health. Both conserved end residues are part of each CDR3. The order of the fields is D gene, V gene, clone size, J gene, CDR3 DNA, CDR3 protein. A D gene is named only where the DNA matches it firmly. Some rows mark clone size as missing; the rest say once, few, many or name a class of expanded clone.

d_gene: TRBD2; v_gene: TRBV27; abundance: -; j_gene: TRBJ2-1; CDR3nt: TGTGCCAGCAGTTTAGGCCTAGCGGGAGCCCGGCAGTTCTTC; CDR3aa: CASSLGLAGARQFF
d_gene: TRBD1; v_gene: TRBV7-8; abundance: -; j_gene: TRBJ1-4; CDR3nt: TGTGCCAGCTTGAACCCCGGGACAGGGAATGAAAAACTGTTTTTT; CDR3aa: CASLNPGTGNEKLFF
d_gene: TRBD1; v_gene: TRBV6-1; abundance: -; j_gene: TRBJ2-7; CDR3nt: TGTGCCAGCAGGGAGGGGACAGGAGGGTACGAGCAGTACTTC; CDR3aa: CASREGTGGYEQYF
d_gene: -; v_gene: TRBV9; abundance: -; j_gene: TRBJ2-5; CDR3nt: TGTGCCAGCAGCGTAGAACAGGCACAAGAGACCCAGTACTTC; CDR3aa: CASSVEQAQETQYF
d_gene: -; v_gene: TRBV4-3; abundance: -; j_gene: TRBJ1-1; CDR3nt: TGCGCCAGCAGCCAAGTGGTGAACACTGAAGCTTTCTTT; CDR3aa: CASSQVVNTEAFF
d_gene: -; v_gene: TRBV5-1; abundance: -; j_gene: TRBJ1-1; CDR3nt: TGCGCCAGCAGCTTGCTACCGATGAACACTGAAGCTTTCTTT; CDR3aa: CASSLLPMNTEAFF
d_gene: -; v_gene: TRBV13; abundance: once; j_gene: TRBJ2-1; CDR3nt: TGTGCCAGCAGCCCCCCTATTGGCAGGGCTGTCAATGAGCAGTTCTTC; CDR3aa: CASSPPIGRAVNEQFF
d_gene: -; v_gene: TRBV30; abundance: once; j_gene: TRBJ2-2; CDR3nt: TGTGCCTGCCCAGCGAACACCGGGGAGCTGTTTTTT; CDR3aa: CACPANTGELFF
d_gene: TRBD1; v_gene: TRBV13; abundance: -; j_gene: TRBJ2-7; CDR3nt: TGTGCCAGCAGCCCCGAGGGACAGGGGGCCCGGGAGCAGTACTTC; CDR3aa: CASSPEGQGAREQYF
d_gene: -; v_gene: TRBV30; abundance: -; j_gene: TRBJ2-7; CDR3nt: TGTGCCTGGGGGTCCTACGAGCAGTACTTC; CDR3aa: CAWGSYEQYF
d_gene: -; v_gene: TRBV7-9; abundance: once; j_gene: TRBJ2-2; CDR3nt: TGTGCCAGCAGGGACAGCACGAACACCGGGGAGCTGTTTTTT; CDR3aa: CASRDSTNTGELFF
d_gene: TRBD1; v_gene: TRBV10-3; abundance: -; j_gene: TRBJ1-2; CDR3nt: TGTGCCATCAGGGTAGGGACAGGCTTTTACTATGGCTACACCTTC; CDR3aa: CAIRVGTGFYYGYTF
d_gene: TRBD2; v_gene: TRBV5-4; abundance: -; j_gene: TRBJ2-7; CDR3nt: TGTGCCAGCAGCTCTCCGGGGACTAGCGGATCCTACGAGCAGTACTTC; CDR3aa: CASSSPGTSGSYEQYF
d_gene: TRBD2; v_gene: TRBV19; abundance: -; j_gene: TRBJ2-2; CDR3nt: TGTGCCAGTAGTATCGCAAGCGGGGTTGAGGAGCTGTTTTTT; CDR3aa: CASSIASGVEELFF
d_gene: -; v_gene: TRBV5-6; abundance: -; j_gene: TRBJ2-7; CDR3nt: TGTGCCAGCAGCTTGGGAGGGCCCGAGCAGTACTTC; CDR3aa: CASSLGGPEQYF
d_gene: -; v_gene: TRBV23-1; abundance: -; j_gene: TRBJ1-5; CDR3nt: TGCGCCAGCAGCTCAAGAAGGACAACCGACGGATATAGCAATCAGCCCCAGCATTTT; CDR3aa: CASSSRRTTDGYSNQPQHF
d_gene: -; v_gene: TRBV4-3; abundance: -; j_gene: TRBJ2-7; CDR3nt: TGCGCCAGCAGCCAAGAAGTAAGCACTGCGGCCAGCTCCTACGAGCAGTACTTC; CDR3aa: CASSQEVSTAASSYEQYF
d_gene: -; v_gene: TRBV2; abundance: -; j_gene: TRBJ1-6; CDR3nt: TGTGCCAGCAGTGAAGGGCCAGGGTTTAGGAATTCACCCCTCCACTTT; CDR3aa: CASSEGPGFRNSPLHF
d_gene: -; v_gene: TRBV28; abundance: -; j_gene: TRBJ2-7; CDR3nt: TGTGCCAGCAGTTTTACCGGCGAGGAGCAGTACTTC; CDR3aa: CASSFTGEEQYF
d_gene: TRBD2; v_gene: TRBV2; abundance: -; j_gene: TRBJ2-5; CDR3nt: TGTGCCAGCAGTGAAGCAGGACTAGCGGGGGGGCTCCAGGAGACCCAGTACTTC; CDR3aa: CASSEAGLAGGLQETQYF
d_gene: -; v_gene: TRBV28; abundance: -; j_gene: TRBJ2-7; CDR3nt: TGTGCCAGCAGCGACGGTTCAGCCTACGAGCAGTACTTC; CDR3aa: CASSDGSAYEQYF
d_gene: TRBD1; v_gene: TRBV6-1; abundance: -; j_gene: TRBJ1-3; CDR3nt: TGTGCCAGCACCAGGGACAGGGAAACTGGAAACACCATATATTTT; CDR3aa: CASTRDRETGNTIYF
d_gene: -; v_gene: TRBV28; abundance: -; j_gene: TRBJ1-5; CDR3nt: TGTGCCAGCAGGCCGAGGGGGAGCAATCAGCCCCAGCATTTT; CDR3aa: CASRPRGSNQPQHF
d_gene: -; v_gene: TRBV7-9; abundance: -; j_gene: TRBJ2-7; CDR3nt: TGTGCCAGCAGCTCCGGCGCCGAACCCCCTCCCTACGAGCAGTACTTC; CDR3aa: CASSSGAEPPPYEQYF
d_gene: -; v_gene: TRBV30; abundance: -; j_gene: TRBJ2-1; CDR3nt: TGTGCCTGGAGTAGCCTTATGCTCAATGAGCAGTTCTTC; CDR3aa: CAWSSLMLNEQFF
d_gene: -; v_gene: TRBV6-6; abundance: -; j_gene: TRBJ1-5; CDR3nt: TGTGCCATCGGGCTACTCAATCAGCCCCAGCATTTT; CDR3aa: CAIGLLNQPQHF